This TCR beta chain was sequenced in a study of cytomegalovirus exposure and HLA in healthy donors. Concerning this clone: Its cognate antigen is unknown.

The germline V gene encodes CDR1 SQVTM and CDR2 ANQGSEA. V was pared by 4 bases and J by 1 base, with 15 bases between. This CDR3 spans 15 amino acids. General observations from the study: A highly shared variant cluster was judged a likely technical artifact. Several of the most significant clusters were apparently associated with common viral pathogens in a later analysis. CMV antigen specificity was confirmed in vitro for a few CMV-associated chains. A later analysis linked a missense variant in DCLRE1C to the trimming of TCR beta V and J genes.

60 Vbeta and 13 Jbeta primers were used in PCR. Assay: immunoSEQ multiplex PCR; the TCRdb copy retains only in-frame clones and omits some. In the table there are 120,000 or so clones, approximately 80% of which are singletons. This clonotype originated in a man aged 18 to 29 in good health and CMV-seronegative. The rearrangement links TRBV29-1 to TRBJ2-3; D call uncertain. The specimen was PBMCs. The CDR3 region is CSVVALPGGTDTQYF. The CDR3 bases are TGCAGCGTTGTAGCCCTCCCGGGTGGCACAGATACGCAGTATTTT.